The rows below give T cell receptor beta chains drawn from one sample of a study of T cell responses to AZD1222 COVID-19 vaccine. The repertoire was sequenced with immunoSEQ multiplex PCR; TCRdb's copy has only in-frame clones and lacks some. Of some 130,000 clones in the sample, under 90% were seen once. This specimen consisted of peripheral blood, obtained on day 0 of AZD1222 vaccination. These receptors were collected from an adult in good health. Each CDR3 is given with its conserved first and last residue. The order of the fields is J gene, clone size, D gene, V gene, CDR3 DNA, CDR3 protein. A D gene is named only where the DNA matches it firmly. Where a row states a size, it is once, few, many or the class of an expanded clone; other rows omit it.

TRBJ1-2 . . TRBV28 TGTGCCAGCAGTGACCTCCGAGTAGGTAACTATGGCTACACCTTC CASSDLRVGNYGYTF
TRBJ1-5 . . TRBV7-2 TGTGCCAGCAGCCCAGGGAGGTCGCATCAGCCCCAGCATTTT CASSPGRSHQPQHF
TRBJ1-6 . TRBD1 TRBV7-6 TGTGCCAGCAGCTTAGCGGGACAGGGGACGTACTCACCCCTCCACTTT CASSLAGQGTYSPLHF
TRBJ1-2 few . TRBV19 TGTGCCAGTAGTATAGAGGGTCGTGACTACACCTTC CASSIEGRDYTF
TRBJ2-7 . . TRBV19 TGTGCCAGTAGTGGGGGGATTACACCCGCCTACGAGCAGTACTTC CASSGGITPAYEQYF
TRBJ2-1 . . TRBV28 TGTGCCAGCAGGCGGATCGGGGGGCGGCCCTACAATGAGCAGTTCTTC CASRRIGGRPYNEQFF
TRBJ2-1 . TRBD1 TRBV24-1 TGTGCCACCAGTGATTTGAGGGGACAGGCATCCGAGCAGTTCTTC CATSDLRGQASEQFF
TRBJ2-7 . TRBD1 TRBV29-1 TGCAGCGGTCGACAGGGAAAATACGAGCAGTACTTC CSGRQGKYEQYF
TRBJ1-1 . . TRBV28 TGTGCCAGCAGTTTAGGAGGGGTTGGTGGCACTGAAGCTTTCTTT CASSLGGVGGTEAFF
TRBJ1-4 . . TRBV5-1 TGCGCCAGCAGCTTCCGGGACCTTTCCGAAAAACTGTTTTTT CASSFRDLSEKLFF
TRBJ1-2 once TRBD1 TRBV9 TGTGCCAGCAGCCCTCGGACAGGGTGGGAGTATGGCTACACCTTC CASSPRTGWEYGYTF
TRBJ2-3 once TRBD2 TRBV3-1/TRBV3-2 TGTGCCAGCAGCCAGAGGACTAGCGGGGTCACAGATACGCAGTATTTT CASSQRTSGVTDTQYF
TRBJ2-7 . . TRBV5-6 TGTGCCACCTCAGAAGGGACACAAACCTACGAGCAGTACTTC CATSEGTQTYEQYF
TRBJ2-1 . . TRBV7-9 TGTGCCAGCAGCTCCCCCGGGACCAGGAGAGACAATGAGCAGTTCTTC CASSSPGTRRDNEQFF
TRBJ2-7 once . TRBV3-1/TRBV3-2 TGTGCCAGCAGTAGAGTGGGGGGCTACGAGCAGTACTTC CASSRVGGYEQYF
TRBJ2-1 . . TRBV2 TGTGCCAGCAGAGAGGGGGGGAATGAGCAGTTCTTC CASREGGNEQFF
TRBJ2-3 . . TRBV5-4 TGTGCCAGCAGCCTCCGGCTCCTTGGCACAGATACGCAGTATTTT CASSLRLLGTDTQYF
TRBJ2-1 . . TRBV5-6 TGTGCCAGCAGCTCCCCCCCAAGCTATGAGCAGTTCTTC CASSSPPSYEQFF
TRBJ2-3 . . TRBV10-2 TGCGCCAGCAGTCCGCCCCCCGGGATCGGCACAGATACGCAGTATTTT CASSPPPGIGTDTQYF
TRBJ1-6 . TRBD1 TRBV19 TGTGCCAGTAGAGGGACAGGGGATTATAATTCACCCCTCCACTTT CASRGTGDYNSPLHF
TRBJ2-7 . . TRBV27 TGTGCCAGCCGAATATTAATGGGGGGGCCGGAGCAGTACTTC CASRILMGGPEQYF
TRBJ2-5 few . TRBV7-2 TGTGCCAGCAGCTTAGTACAGTCCCAAGAGACCCAGTACTTC CASSLVQSQETQYF
TRBJ2-1 . . TRBV9 TGTGCCAGCAGCTACTCGACAGGAGCCTACAATGAGCAGTTCTTC CASSYSTGAYNEQFF
TRBJ2-7 . TRBD1 TRBV5-1 TGCGCCAGCAGCCTGACAGGGGGGCGGAGGGCTTACGAGCAGTACTTC CASSLTGGRRAYEQYF
TRBJ1-5 . . TRBV4-3 TGCGCCAGCAGCCCGCGGGTGACCAATCAGCCCCAGCATTTT CASSPRVTNQPQHF
TRBJ1-1 . TRBD1 TRBV4-3 TGCGCCAGCAGCCAAGCGAGACAGGGGGCCGCTTTCTTT CASSQARQGAAFF
TRBJ1-2 . TRBD1 TRBV5-1 TGCGCCAGCAGCTTACAACAGGGGTATGGCTACACCTTC CASSLQQGYGYTF
TRBJ2-7 once TRBD1 TRBV6-5 TGTGCCAGCAGGGTCCTTTGGGACAGGGCAAACGAGCAGTACTTC CASRVLWDRANEQYF
TRBJ1-5 . . TRBV29-1 TGCAGCGTTGGAACCTCGGGGCCCCAGCATTTT CSVGTSGPQHF
TRBJ2-1 once TRBD2 TRBV19 TGTGCCAGTACCTATAGCGGGGGGGTCCCCAATGAGCAGTTCTTC CASTYSGGVPNEQFF
TRBJ1-2 . . TRBV24-1 TGTGCCACCAGTGATTCAGCCCTTCAGGGCGGTGGTGGCTACACCTTC CATSDSALQGGGGYTF
TRBJ2-2 . . TRBV10-1 TGCGCCAGCAGTGAGTCCGGCAGGGGAAACACCGGGGAGCTGTTTTTT CASSESGRGNTGELFF
TRBJ1-3 . . TRBV4-1 TGCGCCAGCAGCCAAGTTCCAGGGTGGGGAAACACCATATATTTT CASSQVPGWGNTIYF
TRBJ1-5 . . TRBV2 TGTGCCAGCAGTGAGGGGAATAGCAATCAGCCCCAGCATTTT CASSEGNSNQPQHF
TRBJ1-5 . . TRBV2 TGTGCCAGCAGTGAGATGAGGGATCAGTCCCAGCATTTT CASSEMRDQSQHF
TRBJ1-2 few . TRBV4-3 TGCGCCAGCAGCCAAGGGTTAAGGGAGTATGGCTACACCTTC CASSQGLREYGYTF
TRBJ1-5 . . TRBV6-5 TGTGCCAGCAGTTACGATGGCAATCAGCCCCAGCATTTT CASSYDGNQPQHF
TRBJ2-6 . . TRBV19 TGTGCCAGTATCGGGGGAGACTCTGGGGCCAACGTCCTGACTTTC CASIGGDSGANVLTF
TRBJ1-2 . TRBD1 TRBV4-3 TGCGCCAGCAGCCTCGGACAGGGAGGGATCAACTATGGCTACACCTTC CASSLGQGGINYGYTF
TRBJ1-4 . . TRBV4-1 TGCGCCAGCAGCCAAGATGGAATAGGCCTCGAAAAACTGTTTTTT CASSQDGIGLEKLFF
TRBJ1-4 . . TRBV27 TGTGCCAGCACGTTGCGAGACCCCAATGAAAAACTGTTTTTT CASTLRDPNEKLFF
TRBJ1-5 . . TRBV19 TGTGCCAGTAGTGTTACTTTGAAGCAGCCCCAGCATTTT CASSVTLKQPQHF
TRBJ1-2 . . TRBV20-1 TGCAGTGCTACTGACAGGCCATATGGCTACACCTTC CSATDRPYGYTF
TRBJ2-1 . TRBD1 TRBV25-1 TGTGCCAGCAGTGAATTTAGAGGGGGCCCCGGCAATGAGCAGTTCTTC CASSEFRGGPGNEQFF
TRBJ1-3 . TRBD1 TRBV7-9 TGTGCCAGCAGCGCGACAGGGAGCTCTGGAAACACCATATATTTT CASSATGSSGNTIYF
TRBJ1-4 . . TRBV28 TGTGCCAGCAGTTTATGGGTTGAAAAACTGTTTTTT CASSLWVEKLFF
TRBJ2-3 . TRBD2 TRBV10-1 TGCGCCAGCAGGAGAGGGGTAGCGGGTGGCACAGATACGCAGTATTTT CASRRGVAGGTDTQYF
TRBJ2-2 . TRBD2 TRBV15 TGTGCCACCAGCAGAGGGCTAGCGGGCGACGGGGAGCTGTTTTTT CATSRGLAGDGELFF
TRBJ2-3 . . TRBV3-1/TRBV3-2 TGTGCCAGCAGCCCCCGCTTGGCTACCTCTAGCACAGATACGCAGTATTTT CASSPRLATSSTDTQYF
TRBJ2-7 . . TRBV15 TGTGCCACCAGCGGGACTGTAGACGAGCAGTACTTC CATSGTVDEQYF
TRBJ1-6 . . TRBV4-3 TGCGCCAGCAGCCCAGAGAGGGGAGGCAGTTCACCCCTCCACTTT CASSPERGGSSPLHF
TRBJ1-1 once . TRBV19 TGTGCCAGTAGTATTGGGCAGAGGAACACTGAAGCTTTCTTT CASSIGQRNTEAFF
TRBJ1-2 . TRBD1 TRBV5-3 TGTGCCAGAAGCTTGGTTTTGGGTCCCGGGACAGCCTATGGCTACACCTTC CARSLVLGPGTAYGYTF